This TCR beta chain originates from a study of Tregs in tolerant kidney transplant recipients. Study-wide findings and caveats: Activated donor B cell expansion appeared to reveal the most relevant donor-specific TCRbeta repertoire.

Unstimulated Tregs (CD4+CD25+CD127-) and CD4+CD25- non-Tregs were sorted from PBMCs. Of note for this clone: What it binds is not known.

Here immunoSEQ multiplex PCR was the method, and the copy in TCRdb shows in-frame clones only, minus some. The data hold over 50,000 clones, with approximately 82% observed a single time. The germline V gene has CDR1 MGHRA and CDR2 YSYEKL. The CDR3 sequence is 16 residues long. The junction had 5 bases not matched to a gene; V was cut back by 1 base and J by 3 bases. The sample was CD4+ T cells from blood. J is TRBJ2-7 and V is TRBV4-1; 11 positions match TRBD2. The clonotype was recovered from a human donor in good health. CDR3: CASSQGVLAGGYEQYF. Written as DNA, the CDR3 is TGCGCCAGCAGCCAAGGGGTCCTAGCGGGGGGCTACGAGCAGTACTTC.